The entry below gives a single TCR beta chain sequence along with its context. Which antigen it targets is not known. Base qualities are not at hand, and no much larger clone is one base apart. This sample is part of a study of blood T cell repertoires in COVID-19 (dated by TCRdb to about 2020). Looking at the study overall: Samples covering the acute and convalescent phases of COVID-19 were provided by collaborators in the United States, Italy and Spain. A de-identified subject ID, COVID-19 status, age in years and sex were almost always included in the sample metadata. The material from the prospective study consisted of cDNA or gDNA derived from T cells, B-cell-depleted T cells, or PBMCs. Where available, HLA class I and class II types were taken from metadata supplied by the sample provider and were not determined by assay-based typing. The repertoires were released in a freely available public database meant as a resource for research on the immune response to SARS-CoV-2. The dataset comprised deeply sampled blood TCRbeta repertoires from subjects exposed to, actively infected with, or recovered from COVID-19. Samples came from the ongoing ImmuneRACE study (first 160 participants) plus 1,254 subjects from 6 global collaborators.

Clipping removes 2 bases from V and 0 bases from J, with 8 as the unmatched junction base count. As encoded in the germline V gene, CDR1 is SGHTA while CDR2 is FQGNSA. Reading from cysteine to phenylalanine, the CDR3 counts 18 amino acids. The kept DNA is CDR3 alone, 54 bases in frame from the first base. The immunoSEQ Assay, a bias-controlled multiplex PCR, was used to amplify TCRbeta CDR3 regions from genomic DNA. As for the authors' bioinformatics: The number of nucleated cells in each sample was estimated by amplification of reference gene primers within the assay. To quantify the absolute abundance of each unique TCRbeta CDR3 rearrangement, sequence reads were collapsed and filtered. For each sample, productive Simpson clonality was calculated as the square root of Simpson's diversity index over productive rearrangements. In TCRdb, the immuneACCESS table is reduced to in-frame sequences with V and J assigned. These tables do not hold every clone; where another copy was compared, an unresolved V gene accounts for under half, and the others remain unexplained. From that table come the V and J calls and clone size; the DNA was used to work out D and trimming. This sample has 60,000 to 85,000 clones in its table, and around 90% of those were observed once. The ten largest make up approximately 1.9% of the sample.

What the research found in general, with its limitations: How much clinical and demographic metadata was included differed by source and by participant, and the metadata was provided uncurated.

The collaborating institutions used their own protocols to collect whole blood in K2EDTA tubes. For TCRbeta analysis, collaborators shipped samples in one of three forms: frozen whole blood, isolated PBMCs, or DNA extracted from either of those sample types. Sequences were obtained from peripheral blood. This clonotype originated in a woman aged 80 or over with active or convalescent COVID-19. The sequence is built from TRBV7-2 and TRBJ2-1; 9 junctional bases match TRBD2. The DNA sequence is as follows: TGTGCCAGCAGCTTATGGGCTAGCGGGACTTCCTCCTACAATGAGCAGTTCTTC. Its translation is CASSLWASGTSSYNEQFF.